Included here is one T cell receptor beta chain sequence, with context. This sample stems from a study of T-cell memory formation after mild COVID-19. TCRdb passed the 5' RACE reads through MiXCR, listing each CDR3 protein once. Of about 110,000 distinct CDR3 sequences listed, 12% are singletons. Between the trimmed V and J ends, which lost 5 bases and 7 bases, there was a span of 18 bases. The CDR3 has 14 amino acids. Germline V CDR1 and CDR2: SEHNR, FQNEAQ (reference sequence). Sequencing input: PBMCs or a T cell subset sorted from them (not recorded which). V is TRBV7-9 and J is TRBJ2-7; D is unresolved. The source of this sequence is an adult woman who had mild COVID-19 (a few samples of this study predate the infection). Cell type and time point are not known. The DNA for the CDR3 is TGTGCCAGCAGCCCAGCGCTGGACGGGCAGGAGCAGTACTTC. Protein: CASSPALDGQEQYF. Complete variable domain (other parts from reference TRBV7-9 and TRBJ2-7): DTGVSQNPRHKITKRGQNVTFRCDPISEHNRLYWYRQTLGQGPEFLTYFQNEAQLEKSRLLSDRFSAERPKGSFSTLEIQRTEQGDSAMYLCASSPALDGQEQYFGPGTRLTVT.